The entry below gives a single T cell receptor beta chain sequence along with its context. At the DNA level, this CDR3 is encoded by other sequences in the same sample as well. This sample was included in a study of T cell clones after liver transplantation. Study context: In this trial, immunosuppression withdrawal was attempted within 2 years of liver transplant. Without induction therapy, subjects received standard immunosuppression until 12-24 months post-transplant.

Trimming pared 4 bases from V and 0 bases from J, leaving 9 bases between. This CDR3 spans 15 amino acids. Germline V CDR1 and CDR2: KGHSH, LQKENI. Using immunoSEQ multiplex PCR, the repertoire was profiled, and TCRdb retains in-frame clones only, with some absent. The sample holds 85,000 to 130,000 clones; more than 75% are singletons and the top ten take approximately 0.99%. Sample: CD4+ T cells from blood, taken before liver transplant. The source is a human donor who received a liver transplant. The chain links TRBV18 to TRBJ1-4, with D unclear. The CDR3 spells CASSLNSATNEKLFF. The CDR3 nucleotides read TGTGCCAGCTCACTAAACAGTGCAACTAATGAAAAACTGTTTTTT.